The entry that follows covers one T cell receptor (beta chain) sequence. The antigen remains undetermined. These data belong to a study of blood T cells in healthy people across ages. Isolation recovered at least 6.5 million PBMCs from every sample. Germline CDR1 reads SQVTM; CDR2 reads ANQGSEA. This CDR3 spans 13 amino acids. V shed 0 bases and J shed 7 bases, with 12 bases lying between them. The study's findings and limits: Diversity was higher, and naive CD4+ cells more numerous, in long-lived donors than in aged donors.

A second PCR, run for roughly 7 to 12 cycles, used a sample-barcoded 5' primer plus a J-beta primer mix. MiXCR, run by TCRdb on the 5' RACE reads, gives a single entry per CDR3 protein. The repertoire holds over 1.5 million distinct CDR3 sequences, about 50% seen once, with roughly 2.1% in the top ten. Material: blood. This receptor was obtained from a woman in her thirties or forties in good health. This rearrangement joins TRBV29-1 to TRBJ1-2; D is uncertain. The CDR3 coding sequence is TGCAGCGTTGAAGATGCCCCTGCCTGTGGCTACACCTTC. Protein: CSVEDAPACGYTF. The full variable domain, in which reference TRBV29-1 and TRBJ1-2 provide the parts outside the CDR3, is SAVISQKPSRDICQRGTSLTIQCQVDSQVTMMFWYRQQPGQSLTLIATANQGSEATYESGFVIDKFPISRPNLTFSTLTVSNMSPEDSSIYLCSVEDAPACGYTFGSGTRLTVV.